This TCR beta chain was recovered during a study of breast tumors, draining lymph nodes, adjacent tissues. CDR1 is SGDLS and CDR2 is YYNGEE in the germline V gene. The CDR3 spans 15 residues. The ends lost 4 bases at V and 4 bases at J; junction bases unmatched: 11. From the multiplex PCR reads, TCRdb called clonotypes with MiXCR, one entry per CDR3 protein. Among 20,000 or so distinct CDR3 sequences, about 64% were seen once, and the ten largest hold under 25%. What was sequenced was tumor-adjacent breast tissue. The sequence was obtained from a female donor with breast cancer. Some clones in this sample may be carry-over from other donors' samples. This chain connects TRBV9 to TRBJ2-7, with 7 bases fitting TRBD2. CDR3 region: CASSPSAGERYEQYF. In DNA, the CDR3 is TGTGCCAGCAGCCCCAGCGCGGGGGAGCGGTACGAGCAGTACTTC. Full variable domain (missing parts from reference TRBV9 and TRBJ2-7): DSGVTQTPKHLITATGQRVTLRCSPRSGDLSVYWYQQSLDQGLQFLIQYYNGEERAKGNILERFSAQQFPDLHSELNLSSLELGDSALYFCASSPSAGERYEQYFGPGTRLTVT.